This is a list of T cell receptor beta chains from one sample in a study of blood T cell repertoires in COVID-19. Assay: immunoSEQ multiplex PCR; the TCRdb copy retains only in-frame clones and omits some. The sample yields some 290,000 clones, 81% seen once. Sample: peripheral blood. The source of these receptors is an older woman with active or convalescent COVID-19. Both conserved end residues are part of each CDR3. The order of the fields is D gene, clone size, V gene, J gene, CDR3 protein, CDR3 DNA. D genes are given only for firm matches. Clone size appears in some rows only: once, few, many, or a class for an expanded clone.

>TRBD1|NA|TRBV2|TRBJ2-5
CASRDRAETQYF
TGTGCCAGCAGGGACAGGGCGGAGACCCAGTACTTC
>TRBD1|NA|TRBV24-1|TRBJ1-4
CATSDGQGGKLFF
TGTGCCACCAGTGATGGACAGGGGGGAAAACTGTTTTTT
>TRBD1|NA|TRBV9|TRBJ1-1
CASSVGKLGLLTGVGTEAFF
TGTGCCAGCAGCGTAGGAAAACTCGGGCTATTAACAGGGGTCGGCACTGAAGCTTTCTTT
>NA|few|TRBV11-2|TRBJ1-4
CASSPLRGREKLFF
TGTGCCAGCAGCCCATTAAGGGGTCGAGAAAAACTGTTTTTT
>NA|few|TRBV24-1|TRBJ1-4
CATSGGSNEKLFF
TGTGCCACCAGTGGAGGGTCCAATGAAAAACTGTTTTTT
>NA|NA|TRBV7-6|TRBJ2-1
CASSPLQGGQQFF
TGTGCCAGCAGCCCACTTCAGGGGGGACAGCAGTTCTTC
>TRBD2|NA|TRBV7-2|TRBJ2-1
CASSRSGNAYNEQFF
TGTGCCAGCAGCCGTAGCGGGAACGCCTACAATGAGCAGTTCTTC
>NA|NA|TRBV7-9|TRBJ2-1
CASSTDPRDNEQFF
TGTGCCAGCAGCACTGATCCCCGGGACAATGAGCAGTTCTTC
>NA|NA|TRBV6-5|TRBJ2-7
CASSRGGSYEQYF
TGTGCCAGCAGTAGAGGTGGATCCTACGAGCAGTACTTC
>TRBD1|NA|TRBV11-2|TRBJ1-1
CASSLVPDRANTEAFF
TGTGCCAGCAGCCTTGTTCCAGACAGGGCGAACACTGAAGCTTTCTTT
>NA|NA|TRBV19|TRBJ1-2
CASRSGGGYTF
TGTGCCAGTAGGTCCGGGGGTGGCTACACCTTC
>NA|NA|TRBV2|TRBJ2-2
CASRVGGTGELFF
TGTGCCAGCAGGGTCGGGGGAACCGGGGAGCTGTTTTTT
>NA|NA|TRBV18|TRBJ2-7
CASSPPNTQNYEQYF
TGTGCCAGCTCACCACCGAATACTCAAAACTACGAGCAGTACTTC
>NA|NA|TRBV6-5|TRBJ2-2
CASSQGTGELFF
TGTGCCAGCAGTCAGGGAACCGGGGAGCTGTTTTTT
>TRBD1|once|TRBV4-1|TRBJ2-1
CASSSGQGAYNEQFF
TGCGCCAGCAGCTCGGGACAGGGGGCCTACAATGAGCAGTTCTTC
>TRBD1|NA|TRBV4-1|TRBJ1-5
CASSQEDRSNQPQHF
TGCGCCAGCAGCCAAGAGGACAGGAGCAATCAGCCCCAGCATTTT
>NA|NA|TRBV28|TRBJ2-1
CASSLVLFYNEQFF
TGTGCCAGCAGTTTAGTCTTATTCTACAATGAGCAGTTCTTC
>NA|NA|TRBV3-1/TRBV3-2|TRBJ2-7
CASSQTAYEQYF
TGTGCCAGCAGCCAGACAGCTTACGAGCAGTACTTC
>NA|NA|TRBV18|TRBJ2-1
CASSLASSYNEQFF
TGTGCCAGCTCCCTCGCGAGCTCCTACAATGAGCAGTTCTTC
>NA|NA|TRBV19|TRBJ2-5
CASSIMRQETQYF
TGTGCCAGTAGTATAATGCGTCAAGAGACCCAGTACTTC
>TRBD2|NA|TRBV10-3|TRBJ2-7
CAISDDGLGVPYEQYF
TGTGCCATCAGTGATGATGGACTAGGGGTCCCCTACGAGCAGTACTTC
>NA|NA|TRBV6-1|TRBJ1-1
CASSEAEGSGPNTEAFF
TGTGCCAGCAGTGAAGCAGAAGGATCAGGGCCGAACACTGAAGCTTTCTTT
>NA|NA|TRBV19|TRBJ2-7
CASPLGGYEQYF
TGTGCCAGCCCCCTGGGGGGCTACGAGCAGTACTTC
>TRBD1|NA|TRBV4-1|TRBJ1-4
CASSAKGGTGSEKLFF
TGCGCCAGCAGCGCAAAGGGGGGGACAGGGAGTGAAAAACTGTTTTTT
>NA|NA|TRBV9|TRBJ1-2
CASSVAAGDYGYTF
TGTGCCAGCAGCGTAGCCGCAGGTGACTATGGCTACACCTTC
>TRBD1|NA|TRBV6-5|TRBJ2-7
CASSRGGTGIYEQYF
TGTGCCAGCAGCCGGGGCGGGACAGGGATTTACGAGCAGTACTTC
>TRBD2|NA|TRBV2|TRBJ2-1
CATGGVNNEQFF
TGTGCCACTGGGGGGGTTAACAATGAGCAGTTCTTC
>NA|few|TRBV9|TRBJ1-1
CASSVVGGDWGTEAFF
TGTGCCAGCAGCGTAGTGGGGGGAGATTGGGGCACTGAAGCTTTCTTT
>TRBD1|NA|TRBV5-1|TRBJ2-1
CASSLTGTAYNEQFF
TGCGCCAGCAGCCTGACCGGGACAGCCTACAATGAGCAGTTCTTC
>NA|few|TRBV5-4|TRBJ2-1
CASSPGLEYNEQFF
TGTGCCAGCAGCCCCGGACTTGAATACAATGAGCAGTTCTTC
>NA|NA|TRBV9|TRBJ2-3
CASSSGDTQYF
TGTGCCAGCAGCTCAGGAGATACGCAGTATTTT
>NA|once|TRBV7-8|TRBJ1-4
CASRAGGAATNEKLFF
TGTGCCAGCAGAGCGGGCGGGGCGGCGACTAATGAAAAACTGTTTTTT
>TRBD1|NA|TRBV5-5|TRBJ2-3
CASSSVLDRGTDTQYF
TGTGCCAGCAGCTCCGTCCTGGACAGGGGCACAGATACGCAGTATTTT
>NA|NA|TRBV19|TRBJ1-1
CASSIDLGREAFF
TGTGCCAGTAGTATAGATCTAGGGAGGGAAGCTTTCTTT
>NA|NA|TRBV7-6|TRBJ2-7
CASSLAGGAGEQYF
TGTGCCAGCAGCTTAGCCGGAGGGGCGGGGGAGCAGTACTTC